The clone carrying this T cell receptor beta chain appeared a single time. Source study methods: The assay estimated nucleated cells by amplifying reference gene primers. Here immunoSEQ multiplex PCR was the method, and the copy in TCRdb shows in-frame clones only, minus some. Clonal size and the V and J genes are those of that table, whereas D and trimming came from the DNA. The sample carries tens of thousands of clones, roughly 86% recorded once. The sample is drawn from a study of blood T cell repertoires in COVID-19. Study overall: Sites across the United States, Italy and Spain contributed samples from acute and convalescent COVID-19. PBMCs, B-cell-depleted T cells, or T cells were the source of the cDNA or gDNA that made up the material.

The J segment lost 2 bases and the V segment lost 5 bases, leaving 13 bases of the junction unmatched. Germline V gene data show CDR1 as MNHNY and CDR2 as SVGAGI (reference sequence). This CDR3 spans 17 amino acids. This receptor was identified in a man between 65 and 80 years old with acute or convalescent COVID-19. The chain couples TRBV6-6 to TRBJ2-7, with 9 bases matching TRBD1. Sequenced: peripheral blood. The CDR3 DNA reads TGTGCCAGCAGTCGCCCATCCGGGACAGGGCTCACCTACGAGCAGTACTTC. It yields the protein CASSRPSGTGLTYEQYF.